The text below deals with one T cell receptor beta chain. This specimen belongs to a study of identical twins. Donors uniformly comprised healthy Caucasians. Template switching introduced a universal primer site, and the cDNA bore unique molecular identifiers. TCRdb ran MiXCR on the 5' RACE reads and lists one entry per CDR3 protein. The top ten clones hold 4.3% of a sample with 650,000 to 750,000 distinct CDR3 sequences, around 21% of them seen once. These sequences were also reported in another study, on T cells expressing NK-cell markers. Turning to that study: Four donors likewise had their CD3+CD56-NKG2C+ fraction led by these clonotypes.

The sequence was obtained from a woman aged 18 to 35 in good health. Sequencing was done on a sample of PBMCs.

CDR3 in DNA: TGTGCCAGCAGCTTAGGTCTCTTCACCGGGGAGCTGTTTTTT. It yields the protein CASSLGLFTGELFF. V is TRBV7-8 and J is TRBJ2-2, with unresolved D. The V gene lost 1 base and the J gene lost 4 bases, with 7 bases spanning the gap. CDR1 is SGHVS, CDR2 FQNEAQ, per germline. This CDR3 comprises 14 residues.